The source of this T cell receptor beta chain is a study of T cell responses to AZD1222 COVID-19 vaccine. V was clipped by 10 bases and J by 0 bases, with 16 bases between them. CDR1 MNHEY and CDR2 SVGAGI come from the germline V gene. This CDR3 region has 15 residues. Profiled with immunoSEQ multiplex PCR; TCRdb holds only in-frame clones, not every one. The data contain about 140,000 clones, 89% of them singletons. The chain carries TRBV6-5 and TRBJ1-5; D is undetermined. The input for sequencing was peripheral blood, taken 28 days after the second AZD1222 dose. The origin of this receptor is an adult who received the AZD1222 COVID-19 vaccine. CDR3 in amino acids: CATINAGYSNQPQHF. CDR3 DNA: TGTGCCACCATAAACGCCGGTTATAGCAATCAGCCCCAGCATTTT.